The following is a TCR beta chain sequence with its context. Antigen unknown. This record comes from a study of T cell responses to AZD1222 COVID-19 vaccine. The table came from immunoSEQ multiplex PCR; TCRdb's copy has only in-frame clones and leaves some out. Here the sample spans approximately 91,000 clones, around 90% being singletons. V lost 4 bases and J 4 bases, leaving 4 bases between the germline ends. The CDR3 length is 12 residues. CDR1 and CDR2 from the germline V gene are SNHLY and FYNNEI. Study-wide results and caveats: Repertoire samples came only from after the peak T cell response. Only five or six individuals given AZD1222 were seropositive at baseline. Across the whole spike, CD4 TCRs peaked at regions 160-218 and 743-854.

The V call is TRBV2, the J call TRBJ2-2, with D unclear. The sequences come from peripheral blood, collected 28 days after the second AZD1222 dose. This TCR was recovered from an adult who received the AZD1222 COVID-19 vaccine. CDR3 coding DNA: TGTGCCAGCAGTGCCTTCACCGGGGAGCTGTTTTTT. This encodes CASSAFTGELFF.